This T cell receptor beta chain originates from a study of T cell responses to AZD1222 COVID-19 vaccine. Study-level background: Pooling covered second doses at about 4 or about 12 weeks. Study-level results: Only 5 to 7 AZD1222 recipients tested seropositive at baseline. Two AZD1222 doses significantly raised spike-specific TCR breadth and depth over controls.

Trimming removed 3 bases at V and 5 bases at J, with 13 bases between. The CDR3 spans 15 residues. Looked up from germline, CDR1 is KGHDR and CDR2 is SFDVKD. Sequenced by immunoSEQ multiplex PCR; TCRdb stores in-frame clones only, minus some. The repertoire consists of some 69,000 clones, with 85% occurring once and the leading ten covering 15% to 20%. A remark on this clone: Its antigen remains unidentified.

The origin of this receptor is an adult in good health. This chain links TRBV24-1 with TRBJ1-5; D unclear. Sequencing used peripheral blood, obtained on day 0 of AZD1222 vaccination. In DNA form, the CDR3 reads TGTGCCACCAGTGATCCCGGCGACCCGTATCAGCCCCAGCATTTT. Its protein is CATSDPGDPYQPQHF.